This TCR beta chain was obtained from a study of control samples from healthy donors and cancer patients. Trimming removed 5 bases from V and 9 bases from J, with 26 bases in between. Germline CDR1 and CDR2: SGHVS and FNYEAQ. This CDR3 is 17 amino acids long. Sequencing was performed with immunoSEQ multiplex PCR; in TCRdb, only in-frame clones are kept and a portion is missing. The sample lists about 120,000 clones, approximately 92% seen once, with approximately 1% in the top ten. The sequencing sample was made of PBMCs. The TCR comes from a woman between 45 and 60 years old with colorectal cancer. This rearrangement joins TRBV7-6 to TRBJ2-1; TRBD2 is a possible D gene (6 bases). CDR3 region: CASSPLTGLPASGEQFF. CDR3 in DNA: TGTGCCAGCAGCCCACTCACGGGACTGCCGGCGAGCGGTGAGCAGTTCTTC.